The sequence of this T cell receptor beta chain was determined in a study of T cells in Graves' hyperthyroidism and ophthalmopathy. Amplification targeted TCR beta CDR3 regions from RNA transcripts. The HTBI set primed first-round TCR CDR3 RT-PCR. Each CDR3 protein is one row after TCRdb ran MiXCR on the multiplex PCR reads. The sample lists approximately 590,000 distinct CDR3 sequences; around 42% were seen once. For Graves' hyperthyroidism to be stable, ophthalmopathy could not progress within 18 months. Trimming stripped 0 bases from V and 4 bases from J, with 11 bases between. The CDR3 totals 15 residues. The V gene's germline CDR1 is SGHRS and CDR2 YFSETQ.

The specimen sequenced was peripheral blood or thyroid tissue (not recorded which). The receptor was derived from a woman in her late teens or twenties with Graves' hyperthyroidism. The gene calls are TRBV5-1 and TRBJ1-3; no firm D call. For the CDR3, the DNA is TGCGCCAGCAGCTTGGCGGAGGTGGAGGGAAACACCATATATTTT. It encodes CASSLAEVEGNTIYF.